One and the same sample provided the 8 T cell receptor beta chains below, sequenced in a study of T cells after yellow fever vaccination. In TCRdb, the 5' RACE reads were re-called with MiXCR into one record per CDR3 protein. The sample lists about 310,000 distinct CDR3 sequences, less than 4.5% occurring once. The source was PBMCs, collected on the day of the yellow fever booster vaccination. The receptors stem from a young man who received the YFV17D yellow fever vaccine.

This clonotype was observed at least ten times. V gene TRBV4-1 combines with J gene TRBJ1-2, with no clear D. The CDR3 is made up of 14 amino acids. The germline V gene encodes CDR1 MGHRA and CDR2 YSYEKL. Trimming took off 3 bases at V and 4 bases at J, with 12 bases between the two ends. CDR3 amino acids: CASSHIDGFYGYTF. The CDR3 coding sequence is TGCGCCAGCAGCCACATTGACGGGTTCTATGGCTACACCTTC.

This clonotype was detected many times. This chain joins TRBV5-1 and TRBJ2-3, with 13 positions matching TRBD2. This CDR3 comprises 16 residues. Germline CDR1 reads SGHRS; CDR2 reads YFSETQ. V lost 3 bases, J lost 2 bases, and 3 bases stayed unmatched. CDR3 amino acids: CASSSGLAGVTDTQYF. The DNA for the CDR3 is TGCGCCAGCAGCTCCGGACTAGCGGGGGTCACAGATACGCAGTATTTT.

This clonotype was seen at least ten times. J is TRBJ2-3 and V is TRBV6-2 or TRBV6-3, with 8 nucleotides matching TRBD2. Germline CDR1 and CDR2: MNHEY and SVGEGT. This CDR3 contains 15 residues. Trimming took 6 bases from V and 4 from J; bases not matched to a gene: 9. The chain's CDR3 is CASSLRTSPPDTQYF. In nucleotides, the CDR3 is TGTGCCAGCAGCCTGCGGACTAGCCCCCCAGATACGCAGTATTTT.

This clonotype was counted at least ten times. The CDR3 loop is CSVDLTGGNIQYF. The CDR3 nucleotides read TGCAGCGTCGACCTGACAGGGGGAAACATTCAGTACTTC. This chain joins TRBV29-1 and TRBJ2-4; 9 bases line up with TRBD1. With V trimmed by 6 bases and J by 6 bases, 6 bases remained unmatched. Germline loops: CDR1 SQVTM, CDR2 ANQGSEA. This CDR3 region has 13 residues.

V is TRBV28 and J is TRBJ2-7, with 8 bases matching TRBD1. This CDR3 has 17 amino acids. Trimming at V came to 5 bases and at J to 3 bases, leaving 15 bases not matched to a gene. CDR1 MDHEN and CDR2 SYDVKM come from the germline V gene. CDR3 in amino acids: CASSPPRQGIHIYEQYV. Written as DNA, the CDR3 is TGTGCCAGCAGTCCCCCCCGACAGGGGATCCATATCTACGAGCAGTACGTC.

This clonotype occurred many times. The genes are TRBV4-1 and TRBJ2-3; perhaps TRBD2 as D (7 bases). Trimming pared 0 bases from V and 0 bases from J, leaving 13 bases between. Germline V gene data show CDR1 as MGHRA and CDR2 as YSYEKL. This CDR3 has 17 amino acids. Written as DNA, the CDR3 is TGCGCCAGCAGCCAAGATTCGCGGGGGCGAAGCACAGATACGCAGTATTTT. Its translation is CASSQDSRGRSTDTQYF.

This clonotype has just a few counts. This chain's CDR3 is CASSRETVSGAPYNEQFF. DNA of the CDR3: TGCGCCAGCAGCCGAGAGACAGTTAGCGGGGCCCCCTACAATGAGCAGTTCTTC. The J gene is TRBJ2-1, the V gene TRBV4-3, with TRBD2 matching 8 bases. The CDR3 sequence is 18 residues long. J gave up 2 bases and V 4 bases, and 13 bases lay outside the gene matches. The germline CDR1 and CDR2 sequences are LGHNA and YSLEER.

In its sample, this clonotype was seen many times. The chain employs TRBV28 and TRBJ2-3, with D unresolved. The CDR3 has 15 amino acids. Germline CDR1 is MDHEN and CDR2 is SYDVKM. Trimming stripped 1 base from V and 8 bases from J, with 16 bases between. In DNA, the CDR3 is TGTGCCAGCAGTTTATTCCGTGGCCAGGCAGGTACGCAGTATTTT. This sequence encodes CASSLFRGQAGTQYF.